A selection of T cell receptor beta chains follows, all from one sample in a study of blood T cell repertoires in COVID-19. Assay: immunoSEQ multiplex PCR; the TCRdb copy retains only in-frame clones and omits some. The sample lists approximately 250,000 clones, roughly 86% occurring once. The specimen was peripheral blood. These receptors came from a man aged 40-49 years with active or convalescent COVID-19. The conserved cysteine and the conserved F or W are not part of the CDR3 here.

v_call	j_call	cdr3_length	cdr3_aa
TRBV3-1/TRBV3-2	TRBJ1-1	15	ASSQELAGGRGTEAF
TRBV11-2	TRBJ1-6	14	ASRRAAEATTSPLH
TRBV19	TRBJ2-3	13	ASSVSGTSTDTQY
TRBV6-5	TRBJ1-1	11	ASSYDGGAEAF
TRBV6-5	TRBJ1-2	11	ASSELDYYGYT
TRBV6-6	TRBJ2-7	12	ASSSIRDTYEQY
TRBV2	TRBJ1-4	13	ASSEDGGRNEKLF
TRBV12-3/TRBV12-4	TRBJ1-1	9	ASRQVTEAF
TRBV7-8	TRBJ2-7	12	ASSLAGPAYEQY
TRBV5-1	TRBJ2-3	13	ASSLEGRDTDTQY
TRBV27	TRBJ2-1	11	ASSSGNNNEQF
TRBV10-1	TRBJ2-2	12	ASSVGQGTGELF
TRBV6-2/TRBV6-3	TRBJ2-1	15	ASSYSHTRTRNNEQF
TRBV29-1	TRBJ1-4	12	SARVGQGNEKLF
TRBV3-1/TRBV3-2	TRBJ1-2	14	ASSQEGRGTNYGYT
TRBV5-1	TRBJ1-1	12	ASRVEGRGTEAF
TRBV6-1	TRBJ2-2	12	ASSEGGGTGELF
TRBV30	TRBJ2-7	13	AWSVGGGSSYEQY
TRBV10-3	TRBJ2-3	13	AVGTSGTPGDTQY
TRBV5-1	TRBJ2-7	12	ASSFHRESYEQY
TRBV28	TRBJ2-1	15	ASSSLAGGVGLNEQF
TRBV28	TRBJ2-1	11	ASHGRGQDEQF
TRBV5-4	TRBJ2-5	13	ASSLRSGRGETQY